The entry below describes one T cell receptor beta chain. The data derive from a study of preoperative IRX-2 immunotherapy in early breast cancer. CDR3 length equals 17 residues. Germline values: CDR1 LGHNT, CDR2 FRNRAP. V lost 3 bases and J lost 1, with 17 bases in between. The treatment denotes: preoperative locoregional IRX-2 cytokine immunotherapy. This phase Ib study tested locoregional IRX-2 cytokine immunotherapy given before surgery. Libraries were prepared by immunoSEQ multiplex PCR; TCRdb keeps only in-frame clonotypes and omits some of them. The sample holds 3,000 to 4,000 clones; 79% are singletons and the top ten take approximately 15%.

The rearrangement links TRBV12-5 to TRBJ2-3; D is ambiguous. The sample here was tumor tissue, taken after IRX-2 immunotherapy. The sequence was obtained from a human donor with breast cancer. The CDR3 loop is CASGLGFSSFGTDTQYF. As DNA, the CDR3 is TGTGCTAGTGGTTTAGGTTTTAGTTCCTTCGGCACAGATACGCAGTATTTT.